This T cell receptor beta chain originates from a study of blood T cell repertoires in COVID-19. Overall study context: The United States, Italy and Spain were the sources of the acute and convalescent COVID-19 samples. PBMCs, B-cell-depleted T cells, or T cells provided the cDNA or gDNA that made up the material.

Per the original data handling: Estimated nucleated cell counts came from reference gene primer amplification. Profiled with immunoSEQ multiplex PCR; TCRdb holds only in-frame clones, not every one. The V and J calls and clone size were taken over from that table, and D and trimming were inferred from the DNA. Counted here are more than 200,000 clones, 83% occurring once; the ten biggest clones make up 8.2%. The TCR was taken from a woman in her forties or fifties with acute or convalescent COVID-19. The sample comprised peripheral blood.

The CDR3 DNA reads as TGTGCCTGGAGTGCCTTCCCCCTTTCGTCTTTCTTT. The encoded protein is CAWSAFPLSSFF. The chain uses TRBV30 and TRBJ1-1; the D is unclear. V lost 1 base and J lost 12, with 15 bases in between. CDR1 is GTSNPN and CDR2 is SVGIG in the germline V gene (reference sequence). The CDR3 has 12 residues.